This entry concerns a single TCR beta chain. In its sample, this clone was seen a few times. Which antigen it targets is not known. No much larger clone exists at a distance of one base, and base qualities are not known. The immunoSEQ Assay was used to sequence TCRbeta CDR3 regions. After extraction, genomic DNA underwent amplification by bias-controlled multiplex PCR, followed by high-throughput sequencing. In the paper's pipeline: Collapsing and filtering of sequences were performed to quantify the absolute abundance of each unique TCRbeta CDR3 region. T cell fraction was estimated by normalization of TCRbeta template counts to usable DNA, with usable DNA being measured through amplification of reference genes present in all nucleated cells. Repertoire TCRs were annotated as SARS-CoV-2-specific when V gene, CDR3 amino acid sequence and J gene were exactly matched to a known reactive TCR set. MIRA supplied the reference SARS-CoV-2 TCR set, which was filtered for enrichment in COVID-19-positive ImmuneCODE repertoires so that public or cross-reactive TCRs were removed. Using the MIRA antigens, annotated TCRs were further analysed by specific ORF or by position within an ORF. Breadth was defined as annotated unique rearrangements over total unique productive rearrangements; depth was the summed frequency of those rearrangements. TCR breadth was compared between groups using two-sided Wilcoxon rank-sum tests. The table was pulled from immuneACCESS by TCRdb, which kept in-frame rearrangements only. Such tables lose some clones; where checked, under half of the loss comes from unresolved V genes, and the rest has no known cause. From that table come the V and J calls and clone size; the DNA was used to work out D and trimming. The table for this sample lists some 270,000 clones; around nine tenths of them were counted only once. 2.9% of the sample goes to the ten largest clones.

This sample was included in a study of Ad26.COV2.S vaccination and SARS-CoV-2 variants (dated by TCRdb to the early 2020s). Regarding the research as a whole: Vaccine-arm donors were drawn from COV1001, a multicentre, randomized, double-blind, placebo-controlled phase I-IIa trial of Ad26.COV2.S in healthy adults. Ad26.COV2.S was administered intramuscularly at a dose of 5x10^10 or 1x10^11 viral particles, either as one shot or as two shots given 56 days apart. TCRbeta repertoire sequencing was used to assess the specificity and breadth of SARS-CoV-2-reactive T cell receptors after Ad26.COV2.S vaccination. The TCR-sequenced set comprised approximately 30 samples: around 20 Ad26.COV2.S vaccine recipients, 5 placebo recipients and 8 SARS-CoV-2 convalescent individuals. Trial participants were randomized into five groups of five: low-dose or high-dose Ad26.COV2.S given once or twice, or placebo on both occasions. Throughout the experiments and outcome assessment, investigators stayed blinded to trial group allocation.

The germline V gene provides CDR1 MNHEY and CDR2 SVGEGT. The germline ends are 9 bases apart after V is trimmed by 1 base and J by 3 bases. CDR3 length: 15 amino acids, cysteine to phenylalanine. The sequence is cut down to CDR3 DNA, 45 bases in frame from base 1. The treatment or condition label, read with the paper, signifies: roughly 20 received Ad26.COV2.S at low or high dose, single or two shots; 5 received placebo; per-sample allocation not given. Repertoires of vaccine and placebo recipients were sequenced from samples collected on day 63 after the first injection. Between 29 July and 7 August 2020, Cohort 1b enrolled about 27 adults aged 18-55 years at one site in Boston, USA. Ad26.COV2.S was a replication-incompetent adenovirus type 26 vector expressing a prefusion-stabilized SARS-CoV-2 spike protein from the original Wuhan strain. The full study reports these points: Compared with placebo recipients, Ad26.COV2.S recipients showed higher spike-specific TCR breadth (P = 0.0014). Comparable non-spike TCR breadth was observed between vaccine and placebo recipients, consistent with only spike being contained in the vaccine. It was noted by the authors that total T cell responses may have been underestimated by the TCR breadth and depth analyses. The study lacked the statistical power to compare responses across vaccine doses or regimens. After vaccination, spike-specific CD8+ and CD4+ T cell responses were reported to show substantial breadth.

This specimen consisted of peripheral blood, obtained in a trial of Ad26.COV2.S vaccine versus placebo. The receptor chain draws on TRBV6-2 or TRBV6-3 and TRBJ2-2; the D segment could be TRBD2, given 6 matching bases. The clonotype comes from a person between 18 and 65 years old who received the Ad26.COV2.S COVID-19 vaccine or a placebo. The CDR3 corresponds to CASSYLAGYTGELFF. The sequenced DNA: TGTGCCAGCAGTTACTTGGCGGGGTACACCGGGGAGCTGTTTTTT.